This is a list of T cell receptor beta chains from one sample in a study of neurological immune-mediated disorders. From the 5' RACE reads, TCRdb called clonotypes with MiXCR, one entry per CDR3 protein. The data contain approximately 50,000 distinct CDR3 sequences, 10% of them singletons. Material: PBMCs. The receptors originated from a man between 70 and 80 years old with HTLV-1-associated myelopathy (HAM/TSP). CDR3s include the opening cysteine and the closing phenylalanine or tryptophan.

TRBV20-1 12 CSARDLYDEAFF
TRBV28 14 CASSLVGAGPEAFF
TRBV7-8 11 CASHMEDTQYF
TRBV20-1 14 CSARWGRTGGELFF
TRBV11-3 12 CASSPGVGELFF
TRBV5-5 15 CASSFSTPFTGELFF
TRBV15 16 CATSRAGAGGTGELFF
TRBV29-1 12 CSVDNGPGEQYF
TRBV20-1 14 CSARWTAKNSPLHF
TRBV5-1 15 CASSPRRSGANVLTF
TRBV28 15 CASRPPRVAKETQYF
TRBV7-2 14 CASSLIPGIYEQYF
TRBV20-1 17 CSAMRGQGRSGANVLTF
TRBV4-1 15 CASSQGSTGTYEQYF
TRBV7-6 13 CASTPGTSSEQYF
TRBV20-1 12 CSARGGAEEQYF
TRBV20-1 15 CSARDSSRSGNTIYF
TRBV2 12 CASAVPPGELFF
TRBV20-1 13 CSASGGSTDTQYF
TRBV20-1 15 CSARTGDSYNSPLHF
TRBV7-8 15 CASSLRSGGPGELFF
TRBV20-1 18 CSATPGSLRLVFHNEQFF
TRBV5-1 15 CASSLAGGRQETQYF
TRBV7-3 16 CASSSPSSGTTDTQYF
TRBV18 14 CASSRTVETGEMFF
TRBV7-2 14 CASSFTQTYNEQFF
TRBV12-3/TRBV12-4 13 CASSGQAGYEQYF
TRBV20-1 15 CSASPWELAYNEQFF
TRBV18 13 CASSLGQRGEQYF
TRBV29-1 13 CSVVIGMQETQYF
TRBV7-9 11 CASSSNNEQFF
TRBV5-1 16 CASSLVAGASGYEQYF
TRBV12-3/TRBV12-4 15 CASSLPSGNQETQYF
TRBV12-3/TRBV12-4 14 CASSLAGERYEQYF
TRBV7-3 15 CASSLTPSRPNEQFF